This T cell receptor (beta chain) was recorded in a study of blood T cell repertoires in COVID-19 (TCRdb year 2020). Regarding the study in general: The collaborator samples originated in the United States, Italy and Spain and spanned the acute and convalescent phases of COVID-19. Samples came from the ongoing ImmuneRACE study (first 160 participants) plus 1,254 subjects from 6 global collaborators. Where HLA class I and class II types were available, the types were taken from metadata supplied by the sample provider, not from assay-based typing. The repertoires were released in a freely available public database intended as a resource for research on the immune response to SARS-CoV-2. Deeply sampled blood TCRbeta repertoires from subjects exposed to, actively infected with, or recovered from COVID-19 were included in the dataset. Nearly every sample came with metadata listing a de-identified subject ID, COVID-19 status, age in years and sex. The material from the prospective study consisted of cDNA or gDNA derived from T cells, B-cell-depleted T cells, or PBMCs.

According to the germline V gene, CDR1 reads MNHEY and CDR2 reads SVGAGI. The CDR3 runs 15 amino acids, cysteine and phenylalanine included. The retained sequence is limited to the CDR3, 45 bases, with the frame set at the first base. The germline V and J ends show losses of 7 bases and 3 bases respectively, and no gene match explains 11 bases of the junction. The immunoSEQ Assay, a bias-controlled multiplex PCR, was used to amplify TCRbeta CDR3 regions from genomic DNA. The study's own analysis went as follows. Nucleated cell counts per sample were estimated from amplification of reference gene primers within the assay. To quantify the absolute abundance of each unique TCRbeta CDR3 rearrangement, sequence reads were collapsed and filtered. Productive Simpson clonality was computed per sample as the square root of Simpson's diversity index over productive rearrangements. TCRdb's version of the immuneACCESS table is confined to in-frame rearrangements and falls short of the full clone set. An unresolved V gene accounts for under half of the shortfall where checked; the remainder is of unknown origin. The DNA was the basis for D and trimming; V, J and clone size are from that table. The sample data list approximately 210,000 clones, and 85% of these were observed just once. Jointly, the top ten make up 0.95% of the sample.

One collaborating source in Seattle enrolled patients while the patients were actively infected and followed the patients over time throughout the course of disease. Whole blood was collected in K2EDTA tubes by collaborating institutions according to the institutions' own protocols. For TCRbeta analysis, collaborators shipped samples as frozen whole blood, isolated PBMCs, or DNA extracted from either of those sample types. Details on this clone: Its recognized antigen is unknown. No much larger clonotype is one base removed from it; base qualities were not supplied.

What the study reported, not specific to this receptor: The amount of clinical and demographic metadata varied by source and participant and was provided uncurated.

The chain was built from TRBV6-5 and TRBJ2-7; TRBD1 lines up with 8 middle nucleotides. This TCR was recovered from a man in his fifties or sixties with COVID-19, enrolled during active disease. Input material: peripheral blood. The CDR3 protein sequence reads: CASTSTDRGLYEQYF. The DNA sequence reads TGTGCCAGCACATCCACTGACAGGGGTCTCTACGAGCAGTACTTC.